Listed below are T cell receptor beta chains from one sample, sequenced in a study of early T cells in non-severe SARS-CoV-2 infection. TCRdb re-derived calls from the 5' RACE reads in MiXCR, one entry per CDR3 protein. This table has 120,000 or so distinct CDR3 sequences, 10% to 15% appearing once. This specimen consisted of whole blood, obtained at baseline. These receptor sequences come from an adult who was a healthcare worker with PCR-confirmed SARS-CoV-2 infection or an uninfected control (not recorded which). Both conserved end residues are part of each CDR3. The D gene is left open where the match is weak. A row's size may be missing; if present it is once, few, many or a size class.

>-|TRBV29-1|-|TRBJ2-1
TGCAGCGGAACTAGCTATGAGCAGTTCTTC
CSGTSYEQFF
>few|TRBV12-3/TRBV12-4|-|TRBJ2-1
TGTGCCAGCAGTCTACAGAGGTACCGCGATGAGCAGTTCTTC
CASSLQRYRDEQFF
>-|TRBV4-1|-|TRBJ1-6
TGCGCCAGCAGCCAAGTTTCTCAGATTGCTTCACCCCTCCACTTT
CASSQVSQIASPLHF
>few|TRBV20-1|-|TRBJ2-3
TGCAGTGCTACACTCCCAGATACGCAGTATTTT
CSATLPDTQYF
>-|TRBV27|-|TRBJ2-7
TGTGCCAGCAGTTTAATCGACAGATACGAGCAGTACTTC
CASSLIDRYEQYF
>-|TRBV7-9|-|TRBJ1-1
TGTGCCAGCACCCAACGGCGTGGGGAGACTGAAGCTTTCTTT
CASTQRRGETEAFF
>few|TRBV6-4|TRBD1|TRBJ1-2
TGTGCCATCACTGGACAGGCCGCTAACTATGGCTACACCTTC
CAITGQAANYGYTF
>-|TRBV29-1|-|TRBJ2-1
TGCAGCGTCCTGTACAGGGAAGGGCAGTTCTTC
CSVLYREGQFF
>few|TRBV6-1|-|TRBJ1-1
TGTGCCAGCAGTGCATCCAGGCGGAACACTGAAGCTTTCTTT
CASSASRRNTEAFF
>many|TRBV20-1|-|TRBJ1-1
TGCAGTGCTAGAGATCGGGGGCAGAAAGCTTTCTTT
CSARDRGQKAFF
>few|TRBV7-9|TRBD2|TRBJ2-3
TGTGCCAGCAGACGGACTAGCGGGAGTAGCACAGATACGCAGTATTTT
CASRRTSGSSTDTQYF
>few|TRBV3-1|-|TRBJ1-1
TGTGCCAGCAGCCAAGGAGGGGGGTTTGAAGCTTTCTTT
CASSQGGGFEAFF
>few|TRBV25-1|TRBD1|TRBJ1-2
TGTGCCAGCAGTACAGGGGTCTATGGCTACACCTTC
CASSTGVYGYTF
>-|TRBV5-1|TRBD1|TRBJ1-2
TGCGCCAGCAGCTTGGATTCAGGGGGCACTGGAGGCTACACCTTC
CASSLDSGGTGGYTF
>-|TRBV20-1|TRBD1|TRBJ1-2
TGCAGTGCCAGAAACCTCGGACAGGGGCGGAATAATGGCTACACCTTC
CSARNLGQGRNNGYTF
>few|TRBV3-1|-|TRBJ2-5
TGTGCCAGCAGTTTGGAGGCTTTCAAGACCCAGTACTTC
CASSLEAFKTQYF
>many|TRBV29-1|-|TRBJ2-3
TGCAGCGTTGAAGGCGCAAACACAGATACGCAGTATTTT
CSVEGANTDTQYF
>-|TRBV29-1|-|TRBJ2-3
TGCAGCGTTGGAGTAAGGAGGCACACAGATACGCAGTATTTT
CSVGVRRHTDTQYF
>-|TRBV2|-|TRBJ1-2
TGTGCCAGCAGTGAACCAGGGGACAATGGCTACACCTTC
CASSEPGDNGYTF
>few|TRBV4-2|TRBD1|TRBJ2-1
TGTGCCAGCAGGGGATTAGGACAGGGGGCTGGTGAGCAGTTCTTC
CASRGLGQGAGEQFF
>few|TRBV7-9|-|TRBJ1-1
TGTGCCAGCAGCTTAGGGGCGAAAGCTTTCTTT
CASSLGAKAFF
>-|TRBV9|TRBD2|TRBJ2-3
TGTGCCAGCAGCGTAGACCGAAACGGGGGGAACACAGATACGCAGTATTTT
CASSVDRNGGNTDTQYF
>many|TRBV29-1|TRBD1|TRBJ2-7
TGCAGCGTTCACGGGACAGCCTCCTACGAGCAGTACTTC
CSVHGTASYEQYF
>few|TRBV28|-|TRBJ1-3
TGTGCCAGCAAATCGTGGCAAGGCCAGGGCTCTGGAAACACCATATATTTT
CASKSWQGQGSGNTIYF
>-|TRBV30|-|TRBJ2-1
TGTGCCGTGCAGACTGCGAGCTCCTACAATGAGCAGTTCTTC
CAVQTASSYNEQFF
>-|TRBV29-1|-|TRBJ1-1
TGCAGCGGGTTGTTGGCTCAGGGCACTGAAGCTTTTTTT
CSGLLAQGTEAFF
>-|TRBV6-5|TRBD1|TRBJ1-5
TGTGCCAGCAGACGGGACAGAGGGAATCAGCCCCAGCATTTT
CASRRDRGNQPQHF
>-|TRBV7-9|TRBD1|TRBJ1-2
TGTGCCAGCAGCTCCGCGAAGGACAGGGCCTATGGCTACACCTTC
CASSSAKDRAYGYTF
>-|TRBV5-1|-|TRBJ1-4
TGCGCCAGCAGCATAGGACTGGGTGAAAAACTGTTTTTT
CASSIGLGEKLFF
>once|TRBV20-1|-|TRBJ1-5
TGCAGTGCTAAGGCTGCGCTCAATCAGCCCCAGCATTTT
CSAKAALNQPQHF
>few|TRBV7-9|-|TRBJ1-6
TGTGCCAGCAGCTTAAGGCAGGGGACGCGATATAATTCACCCCTCCACTTT
CASSLRQGTRYNSPLHF
>many|TRBV6-5|TRBD2|TRBJ2-1
TGTGCCAGCAGGCACAAATCTAGCGGGAGAAGCTATGAGCAGTTCTTC
CASRHKSSGRSYEQFF
>-|TRBV5-1|-|TRBJ1-1
TGCGCCAGCAGCCAGAGGGACGGACTCTTGAACACTGAAGCTTTCTTT
CASSQRDGLLNTEAFF
>many|TRBV12-3/TRBV12-4|-|TRBJ1-5
TGTGCCAGCAGTTTCGCGGGTCAGCCCCAGCATTTT
CASSFAGQPQHF
>many|TRBV4-2|-|TRBJ1-2
TGTGCCAGCAGCCAAGATAGGGCCAGGGAGACCTATGGCTACACCTTC
CASSQDRARETYGYTF
>many|TRBV7-9|-|TRBJ1-1
TGTGCCAGCAGCTTATTGGGATCTCACACTGAAGCTTTCTTT
CASSLLGSHTEAFF
>few|TRBV24-1|-|TRBJ1-5
TGTGCCACCAGCGGGGGGAAGGGACGGTACAATCAGCCCCAGCATTTT
CATSGGKGRYNQPQHF
>-|TRBV6-1|TRBD1|TRBJ2-6
TGTGCCACCACCATGGACAGGGTCCTAGGAGGGGCCAACGTCCTGACTTTC
CATTMDRVLGGANVLTF
>-|TRBV28|-|TRBJ1-2
TGTGCCAGCAGTTTAGCGGGCAGAGACTATGGCTACACCTTC
CASSLAGRDYGYTF
>-|TRBV6-2/TRBV6-3|-|TRBJ2-7
TGTGCCAGCAGTAACCGGGACACGGGCTCCTACGAGCAGTACTTC
CASSNRDTGSYEQYF
>few|TRBV11-2|-|TRBJ2-7
TGTGCCAGCAGCTTAAGGATCGAGCAGTACTTC
CASSLRIEQYF
>few|TRBV10-3|-|TRBJ2-3
TGTGCCATCAGACAGGGAGCCTCTAGCACAGATACGCAGTATTTT
CAIRQGASSTDTQYF
>many|TRBV25-1|-|TRBJ1-5
TGTGCCAGCAGTGAACATAGCAATCAGCCCCAGCATTTT
CASSEHSNQPQHF